Detailed here is one TCR beta chain. These data belong to a study of T cell changes during pregnancy in multiple sclerosis. CDR1 ENHRY and CDR2 SYGVKD come from the germline V gene. The CDR3 has 15 amino acids. V gave up 0 bases and J gave up 4 bases, with 9 bases separating them. The assay was immunoSEQ multiplex PCR, and TCRdb's table has in-frame clones only and misses some. The sample carries about 48,000 clones, 85% to 95% recorded once. The source material was CD4+ T cells from peripheral blood mononuclear cells, sampled in the second trimester of pregnancy. The chain has TRBV10-3 and TRBJ2-2; weak D call: TRBD2 (6 bases). This TCR was recovered from a female donor in good health, enrolled as a control in a pregnancy study. CDR3 amino acids: CAISESGGSTGELFF. For the CDR3, the DNA is TGTGCCATCAGTGAGTCGGGGGGTAGCACCGGGGAGCTGTTTTTT.